This paragraph covers one T cell receptor beta chain sequence. The same CDR3 arises from other DNA sequences in this sample as well. Germline loops: CDR1 SGHDT, CDR2 YYEEEE. Trimming removed 0 bases from V and 6 bases from J, with 6 bases in between. This CDR3 is built from 12 residues. Enrolment of Seattle patients took place during active infection, and they were followed longitudinally. The data derive from a study of blood T cell repertoires in COVID-19. About the study: Acute and convalescent COVID-19 samples came from the United States, Italy and Spain. Sources were T cells, B-cell-depleted T cells, or PBMCs; the material itself was cDNA or gDNA.

Original processing methods: Reference gene primers were amplified, and this amplification served to estimate nucleated cell counts. Produced via immunoSEQ multiplex PCR; TCRdb's table is partial and in-frame only. D and trimming were read from the DNA, whereas the V and J calls and clone size are those reported in that table. Among fewer than 400,000 clones listed, 90% were seen once. This TCR derives from a woman aged 25-40 years with COVID-19, enrolled during active disease. The sequenced material came from peripheral blood. V gene TRBV5-6 combines with J gene TRBJ1-2, with D possibly matching TRBD1 (5 bases). The CDR3 nucleotides are TGTGCCAGCAGCTTGGGGGGCAATGGCTACACCTTC. It is translated as CASSLGGNGYTF.